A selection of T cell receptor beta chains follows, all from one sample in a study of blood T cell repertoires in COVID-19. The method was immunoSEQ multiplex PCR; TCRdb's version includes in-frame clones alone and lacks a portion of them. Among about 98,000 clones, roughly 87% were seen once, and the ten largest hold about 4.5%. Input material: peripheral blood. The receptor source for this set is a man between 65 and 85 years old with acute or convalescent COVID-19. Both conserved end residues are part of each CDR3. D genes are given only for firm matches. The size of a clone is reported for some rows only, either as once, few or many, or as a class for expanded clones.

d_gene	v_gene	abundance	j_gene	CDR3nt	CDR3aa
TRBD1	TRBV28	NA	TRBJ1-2	TGTGCCAGCAGTTTTCAAGGGTTTAACAGGGGCTTGGACTATGGCTACACCTTC	CASSFQGFNRGLDYGYTF
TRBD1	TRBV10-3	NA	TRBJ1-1	TGTGCCATCAGTGAGGGACAGGTGAACACTGAAGCTTTCTTT	CAISEGQVNTEAFF
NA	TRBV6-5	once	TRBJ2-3	TGTGCCAGCAGTTACTCGGAGGAAGTGAAGCAGTATTTT	CASSYSEEVKQYF
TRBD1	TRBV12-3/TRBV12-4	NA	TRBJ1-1	TGTGCCAGCAGAGGGGACAGGGGGACTGAAGCTTTCTTT	CASRGDRGTEAFF
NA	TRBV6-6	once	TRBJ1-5	TGTGCCAGCAGCCAAACAGGGTCCGTCCAGCCCCAGCATTTT	CASSQTGSVQPQHF
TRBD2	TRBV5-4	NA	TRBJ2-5	TGTGCCAGCAGCACAGGACTAGCTCGAGAGACCCAGTACTTC	CASSTGLARETQYF
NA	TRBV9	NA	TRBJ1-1	TGTGCCAGCAGCCCAGGGGTGAACACTGAAGCTTTCTTT	CASSPGVNTEAFF
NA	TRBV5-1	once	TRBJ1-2	TGCGCCAGCAGCTTGTTGCCAGGGCGAGACTATGGCTACACCTTC	CASSLLPGRDYGYTF
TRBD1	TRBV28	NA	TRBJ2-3	TGTGCCAGCAGTTTGACAGGGGCAATCACAGATACGCAGTATTTT	CASSLTGAITDTQYF
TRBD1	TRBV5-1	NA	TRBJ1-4	TGCGCCAGCAGCAAGGGACAGGGAGGTACAACTAATGAAAAACTGTTTTTT	CASSKGQGGTTNEKLFF
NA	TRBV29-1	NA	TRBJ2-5	TGCAGCGTTGATGCTGGCCCCGAGGGAGGCCCGGGAGAGACCCAGTACTTC	CSVDAGPEGGPGETQYF
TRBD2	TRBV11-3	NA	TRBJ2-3	TGTGCCAGCAGCGGCCGGACTAGCGGGGGTTTCGGAGATACGCAGTATTTT	CASSGRTSGGFGDTQYF
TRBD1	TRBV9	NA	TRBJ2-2	TGTGCCAGCACCCGACAGGGTTCCACCGGGGAGCTGTTTTTT	CASTRQGSTGELFF
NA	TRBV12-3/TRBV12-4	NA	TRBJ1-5	TGTGCCAGCAGCTGGACAGCAAATCAGCCCCAGCATTTT	CASSWTANQPQHF
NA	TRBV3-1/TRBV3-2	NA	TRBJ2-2	TGTGCCAGCAGCCAAGAGCGTTCGAACACCGGGGAGCTGTTTTTT	CASSQERSNTGELFF
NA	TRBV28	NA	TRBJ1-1	TGTGCCAGCAGTTTCCTCGCTGAAGCTTTCTTT	CASSFLAEAFF
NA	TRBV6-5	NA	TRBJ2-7	TGTGCCAGCCATTTTAGCAGTACCTACGAGCAGTACTTC	CASHFSSTYEQYF
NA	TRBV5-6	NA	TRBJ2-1	TGTGCCAGCAGCTTGGTCGGGTACAATGAGCAGTTCTTC	CASSLVGYNEQFF
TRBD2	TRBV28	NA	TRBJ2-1	TGTGCCAGCAGTTTATGGCTAGCGGGGGCCGACAATGAGCAGTTCTTC	CASSLWLAGADNEQFF
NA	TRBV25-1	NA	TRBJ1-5	TGTGCCAGCAGTTCCCAAGGGGGGGCAGAGGGCAATCAGCCCCAGCATTTT	CASSSQGGAEGNQPQHF
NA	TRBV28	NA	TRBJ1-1	TGTGCCAGCAGTTTATGGCCAGGGAGGGATGTGAACACTGAAGCTTTCTTT	CASSLWPGRDVNTEAFF
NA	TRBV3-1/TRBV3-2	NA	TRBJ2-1	TGTGCCAGCAGCCAAGGGGGGGTCTCCTACAATGAGCAGTTCTTC	CASSQGGVSYNEQFF
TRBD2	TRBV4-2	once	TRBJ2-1	TGTGCCAGCAGCCAAGACGCGACTAGCGGGGGGGCTGAGCAGTTCTTC	CASSQDATSGGAEQFF
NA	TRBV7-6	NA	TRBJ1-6	TGTGCCAGCTCCGAGGACAGCAATTCACCCCTCCACTTT	CASSEDSNSPLHF
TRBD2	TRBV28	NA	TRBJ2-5	TGTGCCAGCAGTCGTCTGACTAGCGGGGGACACCAAGAGACCCAGTACTTC	CASSRLTSGGHQETQYF
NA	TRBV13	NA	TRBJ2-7	TGTGCCAGCAGCTTAGGCGCCTACGAGCAGTACTTC	CASSLGAYEQYF
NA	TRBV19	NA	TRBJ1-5	TGTGCCAGTAGTAAGCTCAATCAGCCCCAGCATTTT	CASSKLNQPQHF
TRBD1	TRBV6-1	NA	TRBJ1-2	TGTGCCAGCAGTGAAGAGGGGGCGGTTTCGGGCTATGGCTACACCTTC	CASSEEGAVSGYGYTF
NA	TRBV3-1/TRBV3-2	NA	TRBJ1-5	TGTGCCAGCAGCCAAGGGGCAAATCAGCCCCAGCATTTT	CASSQGANQPQHF
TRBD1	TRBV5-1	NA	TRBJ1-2	TGCGCCAGCAGCGACGGGACAGGGGCAAAGCTTAACTATGGCTACACCTTC	CASSDGTGAKLNYGYTF
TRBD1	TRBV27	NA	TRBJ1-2	TGTGCCAGCAGTTTATCGGACAGGGCAAATGGCTACACCTTC	CASSLSDRANGYTF
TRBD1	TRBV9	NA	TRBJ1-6	TGTGCCAGCAGTCTTGGTGGGACAGGATATTCACCCCTCCACTTT	CASSLGGTGYSPLHF
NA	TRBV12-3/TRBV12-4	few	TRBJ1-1	TGTGCCAGCAGTTTAACGGGAACTGAAGCTTTCTTT	CASSLTGTEAFF